Described below is a single TCR beta chain sequence and its context. Germline CDR1 SGHAT, CDR2 FQNNGV. CDR3 length equals 13 residues. The V and J ends lost 1 base and 8 bases respectively, with 8 bases between them. The authors' processing: Amplified reference gene primers provided the basis for estimating nucleated cell counts. Libraries were prepared by immunoSEQ multiplex PCR; TCRdb keeps only in-frame clonotypes and omits some of them. V and J calls and clone size are copied from that table; D and trimming were computed from the DNA. Of roughly 73,000 clones listed, approximately 90% were seen once; the top ten hold 2.5% to 3.5%. The sample comes from a study of blood T cell repertoires in COVID-19. Study at large: Some COVID-19 samples were acute and others convalescent; all came from the United States, Italy and Spain. The cDNA or gDNA used as material had been derived from T cells, B-cell-depleted T cells, or PBMCs.

The specimen sequenced was peripheral blood. The receptor was derived from an older man with active or convalescent COVID-19. V usage is TRBV11-2 and J usage is TRBJ2-2; D might be TRBD1 (5 bases). CDR3 region: CASSLGRAGELFF. The DNA of the CDR3 is TGTGCCAGCAGCTTAGGCAGGGCAGGGGAGCTGTTTTTT.